Listed here are 5 T cell receptor beta chains from one sample, sequenced in a study of T cells in Graves' hyperthyroidism and ophthalmopathy. Amplified TCR beta CDR3 regions derived from RNA transcripts. During a first-round RT-PCR of the TCR CDR3, the HTBI primer set was used. TCRdb processed the multiplex PCR reads anew with MiXCR; each CDR3 protein has one entry. Here the sample spans 250,000 to 300,000 distinct CDR3 sequences, around 15% being singletons. The sequencing sample was made of blood. The receptors derive from a woman between 40 and 55 years old with Graves' hyperthyroidism.

This clonotype has ten or more counts. The chain is built from TRBV3-1 and TRBJ1-1; D is possibly TRBD1 (5 bases). Germline CDR1 reads LGHDT; CDR2 reads YNNKEL (reference sequence). V was trimmed by 1 base and J by 1 base, leaving 7 bases between them. This CDR3 has 14 amino acids. CDR3 loop: CASSQGGGNTEAFF. The CDR3 DNA sequence: TGTGCCAGCAGCCAAGGGGGGGGGAACACTGAAGCTTTCTTT. Full variable domain (rest looked up from reference TRBV3-1 and TRBJ1-1): DTAVSQTPKYLVTQMGNDKSIKCEQNLGHDTMYWYKQDSKKFLKIMFSYNNKELIINETVPNRFSPKSPDKAHLNLHINSLELGDSAVYFCASSQGGGNTEAFFGQGTRLTVV.

This clonotype was seen repeatedly, ten times or more. CDR3 nucleotides: TGTGCCAGCAGCCAAGTGGACAGGGAAGGCACTGAAGCTTTCTTT. Translation: CASSQVDREGTEAFF. This chain links TRBV3-1 with TRBJ1-1, with 8 bases identical to TRBD1. This CDR3 spans 15 amino acids. Germline lookup yields CDR1 LGHDT and CDR2 YNNKEL (reference sequence). The trim removed 1 base at V and 4 bases at J, leaving 5 bases unmatched.

This clonotype has a handful of counts. The chain links TRBV19 to TRBJ2-1; 13 positions agree with TRBD2. V dropped 4 bases and J dropped 2; count of bases not matched to a gene: 2. Looked up from germline, CDR1 is LNHDA and CDR2 is SQIVND (reference sequence). The CDR3 is made up of 16 amino acids. As DNA, the CDR3 is TGTGCCAGTAGTAGAACTAGCGGGAGGGCCTACAATGAGCAGTTCTTC. It specifies CASSRTSGRAYNEQFF.

This clonotype was seen many times. The chain is built from TRBV6-1 and TRBJ1-6; D not resolved. This CDR3 is built from 15 residues. Trimming stripped 2 bases from V and 4 bases from J, with 9 bases between. Per the germline V gene, CDR1 is MNHNS and CDR2 is SASEGT. The CDR3 DNA is TGTGCCAGCAGTGAACTTCGGGATTATAATTCACCCCTCCACTTT. Amino acid sequence: CASSELRDYNSPLHF.

This clonotype was counted at least ten times. V usage is TRBV2 and J usage is TRBJ1-1; tentatively, D is TRBD1 (5 bases). Trimming pared 6 bases from V and 4 bases from J, leaving 18 bases between. The CDR3 runs to 15 residues. The germline CDR1 and CDR2 sequences are SNHLY and FYNNEI. CDR3 bases: TGTGCCAGCAGGCAAGAGACTACCGGGGCCACTGAAGCTTTCTTT. Its protein is CASRQETTGATEAFF.